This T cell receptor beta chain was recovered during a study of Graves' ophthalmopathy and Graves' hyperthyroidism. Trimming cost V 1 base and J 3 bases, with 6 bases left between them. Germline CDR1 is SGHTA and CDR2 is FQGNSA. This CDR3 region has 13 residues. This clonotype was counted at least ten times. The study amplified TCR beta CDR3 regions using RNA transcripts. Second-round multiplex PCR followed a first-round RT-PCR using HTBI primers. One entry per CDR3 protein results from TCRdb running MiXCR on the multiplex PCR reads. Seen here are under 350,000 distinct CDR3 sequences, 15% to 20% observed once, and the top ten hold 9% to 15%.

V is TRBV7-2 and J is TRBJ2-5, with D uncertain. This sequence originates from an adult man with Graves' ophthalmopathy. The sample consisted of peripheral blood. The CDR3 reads CASSLGPKETQYF. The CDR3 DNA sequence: TGTGCCAGCAGCTTAGGTCCCAAAGAGACCCAGTACTTC. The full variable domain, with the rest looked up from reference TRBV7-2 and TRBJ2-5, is GAGVSQSPSNKVTEKGKDVELRCDPISGHTALYWYRQSLGQGLEFLIYFQGNSAPDKSGLPSDRFSAERTGGSVSTLTIQRTQQEDSAVYLCASSLGPKETQYFGPGTRLLVL.